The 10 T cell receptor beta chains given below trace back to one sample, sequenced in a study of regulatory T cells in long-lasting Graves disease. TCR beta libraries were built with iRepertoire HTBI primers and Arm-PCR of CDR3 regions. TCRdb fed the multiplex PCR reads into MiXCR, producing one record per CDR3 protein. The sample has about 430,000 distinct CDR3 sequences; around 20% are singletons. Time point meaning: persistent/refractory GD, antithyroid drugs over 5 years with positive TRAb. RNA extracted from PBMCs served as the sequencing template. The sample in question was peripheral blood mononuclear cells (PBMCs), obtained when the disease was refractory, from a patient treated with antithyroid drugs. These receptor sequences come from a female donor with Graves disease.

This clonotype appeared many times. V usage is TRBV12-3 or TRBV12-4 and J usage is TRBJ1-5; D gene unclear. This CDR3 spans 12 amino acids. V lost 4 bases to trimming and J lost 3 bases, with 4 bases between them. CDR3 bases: TGTGCCAGCAGTTGGTTCAATCAGCCCCAGCATTTT. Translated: CASSWFNQPQHF.

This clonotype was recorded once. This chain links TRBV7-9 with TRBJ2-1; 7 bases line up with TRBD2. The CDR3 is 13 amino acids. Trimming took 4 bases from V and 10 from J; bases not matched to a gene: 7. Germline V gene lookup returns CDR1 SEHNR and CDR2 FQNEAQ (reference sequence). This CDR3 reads CASSWGGGYEQFF. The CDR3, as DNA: TGTGCCAGCAGCTGGGGGGGGGGTTACGAGCAGTTCTTC.

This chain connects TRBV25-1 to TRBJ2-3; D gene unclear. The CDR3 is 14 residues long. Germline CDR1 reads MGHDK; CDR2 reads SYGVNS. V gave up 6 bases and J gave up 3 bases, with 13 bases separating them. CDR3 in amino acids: CASSSSSETDTQYF. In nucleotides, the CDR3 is TGTGCCAGCAGCTCATCGAGCGAGACAGATACGCAGTATTTT.

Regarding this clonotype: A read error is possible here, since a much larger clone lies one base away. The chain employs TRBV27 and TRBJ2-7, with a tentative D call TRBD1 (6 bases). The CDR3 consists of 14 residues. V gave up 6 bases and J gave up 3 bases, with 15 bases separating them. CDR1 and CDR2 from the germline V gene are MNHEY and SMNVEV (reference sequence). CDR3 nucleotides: TGTGCCAGCAGGCCCGTCTCAGGGGACTACGAGCAGTACTTC. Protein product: CASRPVSGDYEQYF.

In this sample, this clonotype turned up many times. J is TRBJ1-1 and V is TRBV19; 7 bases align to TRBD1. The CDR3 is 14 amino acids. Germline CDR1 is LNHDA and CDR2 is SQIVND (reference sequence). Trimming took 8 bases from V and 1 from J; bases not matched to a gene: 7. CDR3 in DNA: TGTGCCAGTTGGCGGGGGACAGCGAACACTGAAGCTTTCTTT. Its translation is CASWRGTANTEAFF.

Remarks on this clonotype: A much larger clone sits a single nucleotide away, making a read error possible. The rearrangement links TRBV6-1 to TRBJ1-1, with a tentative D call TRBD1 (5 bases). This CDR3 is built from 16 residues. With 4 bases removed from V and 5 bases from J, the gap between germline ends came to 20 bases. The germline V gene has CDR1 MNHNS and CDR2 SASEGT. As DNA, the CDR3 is TGTGCCAGCAGTGTGCGGTGGGGCGGGGTAACAACTGAAGCTTTCTTT. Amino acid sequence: CASSVRWGGVTTEAFF.

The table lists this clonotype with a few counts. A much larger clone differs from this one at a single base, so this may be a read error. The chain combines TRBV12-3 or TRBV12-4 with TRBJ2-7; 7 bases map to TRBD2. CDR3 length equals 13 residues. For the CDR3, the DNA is TGTGCCAGCAGTTTAACCGGGAGGTACGAGCAGCACTTC. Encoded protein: CASSLTGRYEQHF.

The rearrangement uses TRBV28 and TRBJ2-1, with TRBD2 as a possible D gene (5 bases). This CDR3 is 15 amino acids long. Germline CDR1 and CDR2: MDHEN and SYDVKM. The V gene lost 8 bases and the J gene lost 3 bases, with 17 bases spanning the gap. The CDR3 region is CASQFRIGNYNEQFF. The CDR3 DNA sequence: TGTGCCAGCCAATTTAGGATCGGGAACTACAATGAGCAGTTCTTC. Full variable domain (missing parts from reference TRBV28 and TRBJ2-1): DVKVTQSSRYLVKRTGEKVFLECVQDMDHENMFWYRQDPGLGLRLIYFSYDVKMKEKGDIPEGYSVSREKKERFSLILESASTNQTSMYLCASQFRIGNYNEQFFGPGTRLTVL.

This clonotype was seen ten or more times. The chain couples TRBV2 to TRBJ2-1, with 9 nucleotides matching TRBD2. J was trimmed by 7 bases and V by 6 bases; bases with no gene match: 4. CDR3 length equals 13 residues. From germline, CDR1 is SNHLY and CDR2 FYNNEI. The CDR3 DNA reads TGTGCCAGCAGGGGACTAGCTCTTAATGAGCAGTTCTTC. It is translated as CASRGLALNEQFF.

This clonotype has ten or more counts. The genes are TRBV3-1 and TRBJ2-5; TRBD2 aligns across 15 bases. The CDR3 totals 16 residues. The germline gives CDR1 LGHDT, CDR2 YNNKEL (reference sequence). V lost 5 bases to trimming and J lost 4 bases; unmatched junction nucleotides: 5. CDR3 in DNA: TGTGCCAGCAGCGGGACTAGCGGGAGGCGGGGAGAGACCCAGTACTTC. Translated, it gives CASSGTSGRRGETQYF.